In its sample, the clone carrying this T cell receptor (beta chain) was seen a few times. Antigen specificity is unknown. The entry originates in a study of response to subunit inactivated influenza vaccine. Broader study findings: There was a suggestion from the authors that each seasonal influenza vaccination recruits few new T cells.

Germline V gene data show CDR1 as SGHKS and CDR2 as YYEKEE (reference sequence). CDR3 length: 14 residues. Trimming removed 4 bases from V and 5 bases from J; junction bases left unmatched: 6. TCRdb reprocessed the RT-PCR reads with MiXCR, giving one entry per CDR3 protein. The sample consists of some 180,000 distinct CDR3 sequences, 9.2% of them appearing once. This sequence joins TRBV5-5 and TRBJ1-3; 7 bases map to TRBD1. The source is a man aged 50-59 years who received an inactivated influenza vaccine. The sample was non-naive T cells sorted from PBMCs, taken on the day of vaccination. The CDR3 nucleotides read TGTGCCAGCAGCCTATACAGGGGCAGAAACACCATATATTTT. This encodes CASSLYRGRNTIYF.